This T cell receptor (beta chain) came from a study of shared clonotypes between healthy human individuals. A note on this clone: Its antigen is unknown.

General study points: A handful of donors held 5% to 5.5% of naive CD4 clonotypes in common.

This CDR3 is 13 amino acids long. Germline V CDR1 and CDR2: SGHDN, FVKESK. Trimming removed 1 base from V and 3 bases from J, with 6 bases in between. Data came from immunoSEQ multiplex PCR; TCRdb stores just in-frame clones and leaves some out. The sample yields 950,000 to 1,100,000 clones, 75% to 80% seen once. The material sequenced was memory CD4+ T cells from PBMCs. As to subset: CD45RA-negative fraction. The receptor comes from a man between 18 and 35 years old in good health. Some clones in this sample may be carry-over from other donors' samples. The chain combines TRBV14 with TRBJ1-2; D is uncertain. The CDR3 DNA reads as TGTGCCAGCAGCCAAGGAGTGTACTATGGCTACACCTTC. Its translation is CASSQGVYYGYTF.